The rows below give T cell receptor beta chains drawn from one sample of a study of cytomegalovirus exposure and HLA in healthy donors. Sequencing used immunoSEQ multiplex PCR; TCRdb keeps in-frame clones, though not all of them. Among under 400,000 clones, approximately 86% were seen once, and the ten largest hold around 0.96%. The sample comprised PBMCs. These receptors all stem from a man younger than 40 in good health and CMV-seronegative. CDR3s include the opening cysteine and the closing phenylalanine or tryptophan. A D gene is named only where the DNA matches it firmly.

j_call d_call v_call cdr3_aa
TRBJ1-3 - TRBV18 CASSGLENTIYF
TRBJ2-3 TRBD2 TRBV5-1 CASTPLAALTDTQYF
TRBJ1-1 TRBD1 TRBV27 CASSPRTGKAFF
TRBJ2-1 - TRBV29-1 CSVQGTGDYSYNEQFF
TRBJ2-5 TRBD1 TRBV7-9 CASSLYGTGEETQYF
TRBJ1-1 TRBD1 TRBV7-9 CASSQTGGRPLNTEAFF
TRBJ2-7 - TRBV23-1 CATHYPRYEQYF
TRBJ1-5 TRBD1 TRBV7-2 CASSLVGGGSQPQHF
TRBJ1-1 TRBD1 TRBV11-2 CASSLRDRGLTEAFF
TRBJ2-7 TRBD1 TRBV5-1 CASSLRDRAIYEQYF
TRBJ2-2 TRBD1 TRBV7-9 CASSSIGQGLTGELFF
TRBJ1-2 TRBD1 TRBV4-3 CASSQDWGQGVFYGYTF
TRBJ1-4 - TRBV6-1 CASSEYRVTNEKLFF
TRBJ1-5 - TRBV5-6 CASSFHSNQPQHF
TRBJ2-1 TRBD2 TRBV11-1 CASSLESLAGAYNEQFF
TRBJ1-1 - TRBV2 CASSEEQSTEAFF
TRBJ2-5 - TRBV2 CASSTMETQYF
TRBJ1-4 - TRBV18 CASSPRAATNEKLFF
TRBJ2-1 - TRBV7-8 CASSPEGGSSYNEQFF
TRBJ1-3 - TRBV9 CASSQSGNTIYF
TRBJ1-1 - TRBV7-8 CASSIQGTRSTEAFF
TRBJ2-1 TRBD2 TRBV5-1 CASSLGTSGHNEQFF
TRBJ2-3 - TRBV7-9 CASSSGTPITDTQYF
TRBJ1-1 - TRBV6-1 CASSPTGFTEAFF
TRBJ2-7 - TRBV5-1 CASSASPRGYEQYF
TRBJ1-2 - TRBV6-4 CASSDHPRGNYGYTF
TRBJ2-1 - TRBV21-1 CASSTTGRTGKIPYNEQFF
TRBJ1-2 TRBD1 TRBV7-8 CASSLGTGEYYGYTF
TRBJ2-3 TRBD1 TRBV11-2 CASSFRTGGYTDTQYF
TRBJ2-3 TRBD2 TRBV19 CASSIGQRGGTDTQYF
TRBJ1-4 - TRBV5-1 CASSWTQTNEKLFF
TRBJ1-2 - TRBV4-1 CASSLSDSALLRSNYGYTF
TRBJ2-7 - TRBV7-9 CASSLVSGKKGEQYF
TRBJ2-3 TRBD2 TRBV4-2 CASSHKTSGGAMVLDTQYF
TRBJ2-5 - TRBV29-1 CSVGGTQETQYF
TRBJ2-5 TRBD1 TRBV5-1 CASSGDRGVLTQYF
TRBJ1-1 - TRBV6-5 CASTKKRGTEAFF
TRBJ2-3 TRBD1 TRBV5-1 CASSSGTGTGDTQYF
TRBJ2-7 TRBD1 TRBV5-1 CASRETAGTGYLPEQYF
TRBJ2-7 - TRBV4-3 CASSPRSTSYLNEQYF
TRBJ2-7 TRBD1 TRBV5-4 CASSDRAAYEQYF
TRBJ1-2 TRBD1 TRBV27 CASSPRLTGEGNGYTF
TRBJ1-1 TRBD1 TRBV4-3 CASSKGTGEATEAFF
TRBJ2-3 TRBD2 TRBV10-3 CAISGLAGGNTQYF
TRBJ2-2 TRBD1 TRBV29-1 CSVGQGTGELFF
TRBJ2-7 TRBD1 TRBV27 CASTAGTGGYEQYF
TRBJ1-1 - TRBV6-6 CASSYSQGPAFF
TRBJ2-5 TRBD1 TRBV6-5 CASSYGQGETQYF
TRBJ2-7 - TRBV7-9 CASSSRSGHEQYF
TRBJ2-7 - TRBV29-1 CSVVGDRTSSYEQYF